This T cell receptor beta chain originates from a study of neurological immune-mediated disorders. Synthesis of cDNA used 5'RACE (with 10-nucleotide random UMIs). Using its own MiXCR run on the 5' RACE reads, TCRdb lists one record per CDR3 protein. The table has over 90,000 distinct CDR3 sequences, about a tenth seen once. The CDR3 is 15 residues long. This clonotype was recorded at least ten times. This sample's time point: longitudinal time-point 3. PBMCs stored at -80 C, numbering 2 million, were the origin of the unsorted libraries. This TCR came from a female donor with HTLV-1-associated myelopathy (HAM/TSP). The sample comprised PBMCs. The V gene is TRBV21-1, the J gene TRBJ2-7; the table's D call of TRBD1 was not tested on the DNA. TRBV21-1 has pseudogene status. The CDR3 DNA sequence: TGTGCCAGCAGCAAAACAGGGGGCTCGGATTACGAGCAGTACTTC. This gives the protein CASSKTGGSDYEQYF.